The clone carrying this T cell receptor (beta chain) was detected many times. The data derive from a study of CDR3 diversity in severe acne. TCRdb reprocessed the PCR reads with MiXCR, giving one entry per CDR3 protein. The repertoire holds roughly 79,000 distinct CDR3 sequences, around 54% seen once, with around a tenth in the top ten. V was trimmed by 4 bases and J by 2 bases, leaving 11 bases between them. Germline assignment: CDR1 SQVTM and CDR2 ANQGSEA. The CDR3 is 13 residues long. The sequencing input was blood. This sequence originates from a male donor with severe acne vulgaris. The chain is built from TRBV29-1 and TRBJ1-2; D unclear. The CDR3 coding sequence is TGCAGCGTTGTCCCGGCAGAGAACTATGGCTACACCTTC. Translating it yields CSVVPAENYGYTF.